This TCR beta chain was found in a study of cytomegalovirus exposure and HLA in healthy donors (dated by TCRdb to about 2017). Background for the entire study: According to a later analysis, the approximately 120 validation repertoires were produced on the same platform as the roughly 600 repertoires of the first cohort. Along with the approximately 620-subject first cohort, a separate validation cohort of some 130 different subjects was used. To predict cytomegalovirus infection status, the study brought together high-throughput TCR immunosequencing, statistical association of individual TCRs with disease status, and machine learning. The study aimed to test whether signatures of past pathogen exposure could be identified by cataloging public T cell receptors.

Comment on this clone: Its antigen is not yet known. Base qualities are not at hand, and no much larger clone is one base apart.

Taken from the germline V gene, the CDR1 and CDR2 loops are MGHRA and YSYEKL. The germline ends are 18 bases apart after V is trimmed by 4 bases and J by 0 bases. The CDR3, cysteine through phenylalanine, is 18 amino acids long. Left in the record is the CDR3 DNA by itself, 54 bases read in frame from the first base. Study-wide findings and limitations: In a later analysis, TCRs clustered in the first cohort were found to also tend to co-occur in the roughly 130 validation repertoires, with roughly 93% of cluster scores above 0. All 120 or so repertoires were used to score co-occurrence in the validation cohort in a later analysis, because that analysis had no HLA typing for the cohort. Most TCR sequences were observed very rarely across donors, whereas some public TCRs were present in many individuals. The authors suggested that the approach could potentially be extended to other disease states and immunological phenotypes. In vitro tests confirmed that a few of the cytomegalovirus-associated TCR beta chains recognize cytomegalovirus antigens. The study gave a list of some 150 TCR beta chains associated with cytomegalovirus. Cytomegalovirus status was reported to be diagnosed by the classifier with high specificity and sensitivity in both the original and validation cohorts.

The donors belonged to the validation cohort of about 120 subjects, which was separate from the roughly 680-subject first cohort. Receptors were amplified or captured by the immunoSEQ multiplex PCR assay. The original methods were these. A statistical classification framework was developed to diagnose cytomegalovirus status using the catalog of TCR beta chain sequences. This is the immuneACCESS table as TCRdb keeps it, with only in-frame sequences that have V and J called. A part of the clones is gone; compared with another copy, unresolved V genes explain less than half, and the rest is unexplained. V and J calls and clone size come straight from that table; D and trimming were deduced from the DNA. For this sample the table gives some 130,000 clones, of which just under 85% were detected only once. Together, the top ten hold 25% to 30% of the sample.

Material for sequencing was PBMCs. The TCR sequence derives from a man aged 25-45 years in good health and CMV-seropositive. The rearranged chain carries TRBV4-1 and TRBJ2-2; D gene: possibly TRBD2, on 7 matching bases. The DNA sequence is given as TGCGCCAGCAGCCGGGACCAGGGGCGGGGGACGAACACCGGGGAGCTGTTTTTT. Translated, it gives CASSRDQGRGTNTGELFF.